This T cell receptor beta chain was sequenced during a study of CXCR3-negative and CXCR3-positive naive CD8 T cells. In preparing the TRB cDNA libraries, 5' RACE with UMI labels was used. TCRdb re-called the 5' RACE reads; one entry per CDR3 protein, DNA not given. This sample's table reports around 50,000 distinct CDR3 sequences. The CDR3 is 16 amino acids. CDR1 and CDR2 from the germline V gene are DFQATT and SNEGSKA (reference sequence). This rearrangement joins TRBV20-1 to TRBJ2-7; lacking DNA, the TRBD1 call made by TCRdb goes unchecked. This receptor was taken from a human donor in good health. Some clones in this sample may be carry-over from other donors' samples. Sequenced material: memory CD8+ T cells from blood. CDR3: CSARAVLGTAYYEQYF.